The sequence of this TCR beta chain was determined in a study of T cells in pancreatic ductal adenocarcinoma. The study, taken as a whole, reports: Unique clonotypes were approximately 8-fold more numerous in blood than in tumor.

The CDR3 loop spans 15 amino acids. Germline values: CDR1 SGHRS, CDR2 YFSETQ. Trimming took off 1 base at V and 1 base at J, with 11 bases between the two ends. The selected patients with pancreatic ductal adenocarcinoma had surgery but no neoadjuvant therapy. Measured with immunoSEQ multiplex PCR; TCRdb has only the in-frame clones, and not every one. This table has over 100,000 clones, 90% to 95% appearing once. To note about this clone: Its antigen is not known.

The chain has TRBV5-1 and TRBJ1-1; D is perhaps TRBD1 (5 bases). The TCR originated in a human donor with pancreatic ductal adenocarcinoma. The sample consisted of PBMCs. DNA of the CDR3: TGCGCCAGCAGCTTGTCTGGGGCAGGGAACACTGAAGCTTTCTTT. This sequence encodes CASSLSGAGNTEAFF. Combining the CDR3 with reference TRBV5-1 and TRBJ1-1 gives the whole variable domain KAGVTQTPRYLIKTRGQQVTLSCSPISGHRSVSWYQQTPGQGLQFLFEYFSETQRNKGNFPGRFSGRQFSNSRSEMNVSTLELGDSALYLCASSLSGAGNTEAFFGQGTRLTVV.